Listed below are T cell receptor beta chains from one sample, sequenced in a study of neurological immune-mediated disorders. Each CDR3 protein gets one entry after TCRdb re-called the 5' RACE reads with MiXCR. Of tens of thousands of distinct CDR3 sequences listed, approximately 6.6% are singletons. The sample consisted of CD8+ T cells from blood. Source of these receptors: a man aged 18-30 years in good health. Both conserved end residues are part of each CDR3.

TRBJ1-4 | TRBV12-3/TRBV12-4 | CASGNSEKLFF
TRBJ1-2 | TRBV20-1 | CSARDVLFDGDGYTF
TRBJ1-1 | TRBV5-1 | CASSFRQHTEAFF
TRBJ1-1 | TRBV20-1 | CSARGTSGVNTEAFF
TRBJ2-7 | TRBV6-6 | CASSYSGRSYEQYF
TRBJ2-7 | TRBV24-1 | CATSDTWSYSTYEQYF
TRBJ1-2 | TRBV7-9 | CASSFSGSTNYGYTF
TRBJ2-5 | TRBV4-1 | CASSQDREIQETQYF
TRBJ2-2 | TRBV29-1 | CSVEARQGATGELFF
TRBJ2-3 | TRBV7-9 | CASSAGQGEDTQYF
TRBJ1-6 | TRBV6-6 | CASNNSPLHF
TRBJ2-3 | TRBV20-1 | CSAWTASTDTQYF
TRBJ1-5 | TRBV7-2 | CASSFVASNQPQHF
TRBJ1-1 | TRBV4-3 | CASSQDRTLNTEAFF
TRBJ2-2 | TRBV6-6 | CASSYVRGLNTGELFF
TRBJ1-3 | TRBV7-6 | CASSQSPGDTIYF
TRBJ1-5 | TRBV4-3 | CASSQDEGNQPQHF
TRBJ1-4 | TRBV7-9 | CASSLAVVQSNEKLFF
TRBJ2-7 | TRBV12-3/TRBV12-4 | CASSPPRWQGRDEQYF
TRBJ2-1 | TRBV5-1 | CASSGRNDEQFF
TRBJ1-1 | TRBV7-6 | CASSADRAEIFF
TRBJ2-6 | TRBV12-3/TRBV12-4 | CASNRGESGANVLTF
TRBJ2-5 | TRBV5-1 | CASSLPPEETQYF
TRBJ1-2 | TRBV12-3/TRBV12-4 | CASSPGQGTHYGYTF
TRBJ2-7 | TRBV20-1 | CSAPWDRGDEQYF
TRBJ2-7 | TRBV5-1 | CASSFETPYEQYF
TRBJ1-6 | TRBV6-5 | CASSYLNLSPLHF
TRBJ2-3 | TRBV5-1 | CASTPGTRGGDTQYF
TRBJ1-3 | TRBV4-1 | CASSQDPGGWGNTIYF
TRBJ2-5 | TRBV11-2 | CASSLGWGGVNGETQYF
TRBJ2-7 | TRBV20-1 | CSTRGREEYEQYF
TRBJ1-1 | TRBV12-3/TRBV12-4 | CASSLDLWGTEAFF
TRBJ1-1 | TRBV20-1 | CSARDVDSYQAFF
TRBJ1-1 | TRBV3-1 | CASSPGPRVTEAFF
TRBJ1-5 | TRBV5-5 | CASSLMGAGQPQHF
TRBJ1-1 | TRBV5-1 | CASSLEGNTEAFF
TRBJ1-3 | TRBV29-1 | CSVGVGNTIYF
TRBJ2-1 | TRBV20-1 | CSAKCSDFGHSSYNEQFF
TRBJ1-1 | TRBV12-3/TRBV12-4 | CASSYGRNTEAFF
TRBJ2-1 | TRBV20-1 | CSAPDTVGDEQFF
TRBJ1-1 | TRBV5-1 | CASSLLGRGDTEAFF
TRBJ1-1 | TRBV20-1 | CSARDIRGMNTEAFF
TRBJ1-5 | TRBV20-1 | CSAEGENQPQHF